This T cell receptor (beta chain) derives from a study of Ad26.COV2.S vaccination and SARS-CoV-2 variants (dated by TCRdb to the early 2020s). Context from the whole study: Vaccine-arm donors were drawn from COV1001, a multicentre, randomized, double-blind, placebo-controlled phase I-IIa trial of Ad26.COV2.S in healthy adults. Ad26.COV2.S was administered intramuscularly at a dose of 5x10^10 or 1x10^11 viral particles, either as one shot or as two shots given 56 days apart. Sequencing of the TCRbeta repertoire served to evaluate the specificity and breadth of SARS-CoV-2-reactive T cell receptors following Ad26.COV2.S vaccination. Blinding of investigators to trial group allocation was maintained during experiments and outcome assessment. Trial participants were randomized into five groups of five: low-dose or high-dose Ad26.COV2.S given once or twice, or placebo on both occasions. A total of roughly 32 samples were included in the TCR-sequenced set, comprising around 19 Ad26.COV2.S vaccine recipients, 5 placebo recipients and 8 SARS-CoV-2 convalescent individuals.

The sample's treatment or condition label, decoded: about 20 received Ad26.COV2.S at low or high dose, single or two shots; five or six received placebo; per-sample allocation not given. For vaccine and placebo recipients, repertoires were sequenced using samples collected on day 63 after the first injection. Between 29 July and 7 August 2020, Cohort 1b enrolled fewer than 30 adults aged 18-55 years at one site in Boston, USA. Ad26.COV2.S was a replication-incompetent adenovirus type 26 vector expressing a prefusion-stabilized SARS-CoV-2 spike protein from the original Wuhan strain. Of note for this clone: Its binding antigen is unknown. One junction end disagrees with the germline gene, perhaps due to a read error.

TCRbeta CDR3 regions were sequenced with the immunoSEQ Assay. After extraction, genomic DNA underwent amplification by bias-controlled multiplex PCR, followed by high-throughput sequencing. As for how the authors treated the data: To quantify the absolute abundance of every unique TCRbeta CDR3 region, sequences were collapsed and filtered. T cell fraction was estimated by normalization of TCRbeta template counts to usable DNA, with usable DNA being measured through amplification of reference genes present in all nucleated cells. Repertoire TCRs were annotated as SARS-CoV-2-specific by exact matching of V gene, CDR3 amino acid sequence and J gene to a known reactive TCR set. The reference SARS-CoV-2 TCR set came from MIRA and was filtered for enrichment in COVID-19-positive ImmuneCODE repertoires, removing public or cross-reactive TCRs. Based on the MIRA antigens, annotated TCRs were further analysed at the level of specific ORF or position within ORF. Depth was the summed frequency of annotated unique rearrangements, while breadth was defined as annotated unique rearrangements over total unique productive rearrangements. Group comparisons of TCR breadth used two-sided Wilcoxon rank-sum tests. TCRdb mirrors the immuneACCESS table, restricted to in-frame sequences. Some clones are absent from its copies; in checked studies, under half trace to an unresolved V gene, and the reason for the others is unknown. That table gives V, J and clone size, and the DNA gave D and trimming. The sample table shows roughly 420,000 clones, and 89% are seen once. Clones ranked in the top ten supply over 2.5% of the sample.

The research as a whole found: The study lacked the statistical power to compare responses across vaccine doses or regimens. Vaccine and placebo recipients had comparable non-spike TCR breadth, which fits with the vaccine containing only spike. It was noted by the authors that total T cell responses may have been underestimated by the TCR breadth and depth analyses. Spike-specific TCR breadth was higher in Ad26.COV2.S recipients than in placebo recipients (P = 0.0014). After vaccination, substantial breadth of spike-specific CD8+ and CD4+ T cell responses was reported.

The sequence derives from a person between 18 and 65 years old who received the Ad26.COV2.S COVID-19 vaccine or a placebo. Here the sequenced sample was peripheral blood, taken in a trial of Ad26.COV2.S vaccine versus placebo.

The sequenced DNA is TGTGCCAGCAGTTCGGGGGCGTCCATGAATACTGAAGCTTTCTTT. It codes for CASSSGASMNTEAFF. The chain links TRBV28 with TRBJ1-1, with a tentative D gene TRBD1 over 6 matching bases. The CDR3 numbers 15 residues from cysteine through phenylalanine. Only the CDR3 part of the read is kept: 45 bases, read in frame from the first base. CDR1 MDHEN and CDR2 SYDVKM are derived from the germline V gene.